The subject of this entry is one TCR beta chain. The target antigen is unknown. This sample was included in a study of response to subunit inactivated influenza vaccine. General observations from the study: A suggestion made by the authors is that each seasonal influenza vaccination recruits few new T cells.

TCRdb itself ran the RT-PCR reads through MiXCR, one entry per CDR3 protein. This table holds hundreds of thousands of distinct CDR3 sequences, 21% found once. V was shortened by 0 bases and J by 8 bases, with 12 bases between the two germline ends. The CDR3 has 14 residues. CDR1 is LGHDT and CDR2 is YNNKEL in the germline V gene (reference sequence). This clonotype originated in a man aged 50 to 75 who received an inactivated influenza vaccine. Sequenced material: PBMCs from blood, taken approximately 20 months after vaccination. V gene TRBV3-1 combines with J gene TRBJ2-3; perhaps TRBD2 as D (6 bases). In nucleotides, the CDR3 is TGTGCCAGCAGCCAAGAGGGGGGAGAGGGTACGCAGTATTTT. It codes for CASSQEGGEGTQYF.